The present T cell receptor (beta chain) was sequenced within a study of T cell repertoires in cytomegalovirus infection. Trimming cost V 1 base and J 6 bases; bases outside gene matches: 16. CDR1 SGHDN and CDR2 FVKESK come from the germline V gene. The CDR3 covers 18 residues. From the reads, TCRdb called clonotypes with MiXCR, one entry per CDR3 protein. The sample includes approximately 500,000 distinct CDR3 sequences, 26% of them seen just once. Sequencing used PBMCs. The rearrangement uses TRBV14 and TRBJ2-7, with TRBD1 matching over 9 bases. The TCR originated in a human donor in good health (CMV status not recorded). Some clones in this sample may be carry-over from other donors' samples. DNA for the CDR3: TGTGCCAGCAGCCAAGCCGCATTCCCGGGACAGGGAGATGGCGAGCAGTACGTC. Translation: CASSQAAFPGQGDGEQYV.